The next 31 T cell receptor beta chains were all read from a single sample in a study of blood T cell repertoires in COVID-19. The method was immunoSEQ multiplex PCR; TCRdb's version includes in-frame clones alone and lacks a portion of them. The table lists fewer than 100,000 clones, around 83% of them singletons. Sequencing was carried out using peripheral blood. The receptor source for this set is a woman aged 50 to 60 with acute or convalescent COVID-19.

The rearrangement links TRBV6-2 or TRBV6-3 to TRBJ2-5, with TRBD1 identical over 10 bases. Germline-derived CDR1 and CDR2 are MNHEY and SVGEGT. The V gene end was trimmed by 2 bases and the J gene end by 4 bases; junction bases not matched to a gene: 4. The CDR3 contains 15 residues. This chain's CDR3 is CASSYRQGASETQYF. The CDR3 DNA reads TGTGCCAGCAGTTACCGACAGGGGGCTTCAGAGACCCAGTACTTC.

This sequence joins TRBV5-6 and TRBJ2-2; 7 bases line up with TRBD1. V trimming: 1 base; J trimming: 0 bases; junction bases outside the gene matches: 0. The germline V gene has CDR1 SGHDT and CDR2 YYEEEE. This CDR3 has 15 amino acids. Here the CDR3 reads CASSLQGANTGELFF. The CDR3 nucleotides are TGTGCCAGCAGCTTGCAGGGGGCGAACACCGGGGAGCTGTTTTTT.

This chain links TRBV7-9 with TRBJ2-1, with 12 bases lining up with TRBD2. CDR1 is SEHNR, CDR2 FQNEAQ, per germline (reference sequence). The CDR3 is 17 residues long. J was trimmed by 8 bases and V by 5 bases; bases with no gene match: 13. The CDR3 bases are TGTGCCAGCAGCGCAGGACTAGCGGGACTTCTGCGGGATGAGCAGTTCTTC. Residues: CASSAGLAGLLRDEQFF.

CDR3 sequence: CASSPPRSLLAKNIQYF. CDR3 DNA sequence: TGTGCCAGCAGTCCCCCTCGGTCGTTGCTAGCCAAAAACATTCAGTACTTC. The genes are TRBV28 and TRBJ2-4; D is unresolved. This CDR3 has 17 amino acids. Trimming shortened V by 5 bases and J by 0 bases, and 17 bases separated the two germline ends. Germline V CDR1 and CDR2: MDHEN, SYDVKM.

The J gene is TRBJ1-4, the V gene TRBV7-9; possibly TRBD1 for D (6 bases). The CDR3 sequence is 15 residues long. Trimming removed 3 bases at V and 8 bases at J, with 16 bases between. Per germline, CDR1 SEHNR and CDR2 FQNEAQ (reference sequence). The CDR3 loop is CASSLGGPRGEKLFF. CDR3 in DNA: TGTGCCAGCAGCTTGGGGGGGCCCAGAGGGGAAAAACTGTTTTTT.

The genes are TRBV7-6 and TRBJ2-7; maybe TRBD1 (5 bases). This CDR3 contains 13 residues. CDR1 SGHVS and CDR2 FNYEAQ come from the germline V gene. Trimming stripped 1 base from V and 3 bases from J, with 7 bases between. The CDR3 loop reads CASSLDTGYEQYF. CDR3 coding DNA: TGTGCCAGCAGCTTAGACACAGGCTACGAGCAGTACTTC.

The rearrangement links TRBV18 to TRBJ2-1; D remains ambiguous. Per germline, CDR1 KGHSH and CDR2 LQKENI. Trimming removed 2 bases at V and 8 bases at J, with 13 bases between. The CDR3 contains 14 residues. The DNA for the CDR3 is TGTGCCAGCTCACCAGATGTGCGGTTGGATGAGCAGTTCTTC. It specifies CASSPDVRLDEQFF.

This chain uses TRBV3-1 (or the pseudogene TRBV3-2) with TRBJ2-7; D might be TRBD1 (6 bases). CDR3 length equals 14 residues. Germline CDR1 LGHDT, CDR2 YNNKEL (reference sequence). Trimming removed 5 bases at V and 6 bases at J, with 17 bases between. Written as DNA, the CDR3 is TGTGCCAGCAGCACTCGTAACAGGGTTTCCGAGCAGTACTTC. Translated: CASSTRNRVSEQYF.

There are a few counts of this clone. This chain links TRBV19 with TRBJ2-1; 7 bases agree with TRBD2. CDR3 size: 13 residues. Germline assignment: CDR1 LNHDA and CDR2 SQIVND (reference sequence). With 7 bases clipped from V and 7 bases from J, the junction kept 7 bases outside the gene matches. This CDR3 is CASNDLGGNEQFF. In nucleotides, the CDR3 is TGTGCCAGTAATGACCTCGGGGGGAATGAGCAGTTCTTC. Based on the CDR3 plus reference TRBV19 and TRBJ2-1, the full variable domain is DGGITQSPKYLFRKEGQNVTLSCEQNLNHDAMYWYRQDPGQGLRLIYYSQIVNDFQKGDIAEGYSVSREKKESFPLTVTSAQKNPTAFYLCASNDLGGNEQFFGPGTRLTVL.

The chain employs TRBV2 and TRBJ2-4; D ambiguous. There are 13 residues in the CDR3. Trimming took off 6 bases at V and 8 bases at J, with 14 bases between the two ends. From germline, CDR1 is SNHLY and CDR2 FYNNEI. CDR3 sequence: CASSSEAQDIQYF. For the CDR3, the DNA is TGTGCCAGCAGCTCGGAAGCTCAGGACATTCAGTACTTC.

The CDR3 is CASSPRALLATEAFF. CDR3 nucleotides: TGTGCCAGCAGCCCCAGGGCTCTCTTAGCAACTGAAGCTTTCTTT. This chain uses TRBV9 with TRBJ1-1; perhaps TRBD1 as D (5 bases). Germline CDR1 SGDLS, CDR2 YYNGEE. V was pared by 4 bases and J by 5 bases, with 18 bases between. There are 15 residues in the CDR3. The whole variable domain, filled in from reference TRBV9 and TRBJ1-1, reads DSGVTQTPKHLITATGQRVTLRCSPRSGDLSVYWYQQSLDQGLQFLIQYYNGEERAKGNILERFSAQQFPDLHSELNLSSLELGDSALYFCASSPRALLATEAFFGQGTRLTVV.

This clone was detected a few times. This chain uses TRBV5-1 with TRBJ2-1; D not resolved. V lost 0 bases and J lost 0, with 13 bases in between. CDR3 length: 17 residues. Germline values: CDR1 SGHRS, CDR2 YFSETQ. In DNA form, the CDR3 reads TGCGCCAGCAGCTTGGGTTCTTCTCGGAGCTCCTACAATGAGCAGTTCTTC. Translation gives CASSLGSSRSSYNEQFF.

CDR3 protein: CASSPRPPGTDYEQYF. The CDR3 region has the DNA TGTGCCAGCAGCCCGAGGCCCCCTGGCACCGACTACGAGCAGTACTTC. The chain carries TRBV9 and TRBJ2-7; no reliable D call. V was cut by 4 bases and J by 3 bases, with 20 bases left in between. Germline V gene lookup returns CDR1 SGDLS and CDR2 YYNGEE. The CDR3 runs 16 residues.

V gene TRBV6-5 combines with J gene TRBJ1-5, with D perhaps matching TRBD1 (6 bases). Germline loops: CDR1 MNHEY, CDR2 SVGAGI. The CDR3 sequence is 15 residues long. The V gene lost 7 bases and the J gene lost 9 bases, with 22 bases spanning the gap. The CDR3 region has the DNA TGTGCCAGCATTATCCAATCGGGGGGGCTCGGGCCCCAGCATTTT. Protein: CASIIQSGGLGPQHF.

The V call is TRBV18, the J call TRBJ1-6; 8 positions match TRBD1. Trimming removed 4 bases from V and 5 bases from J; junction bases left unmatched: 1. In germline, CDR1 is KGHSH, CDR2 LQKENI. This CDR3 spans 14 amino acids. This CDR3 is CASSLQGDNSPLHF. The CDR3 DNA follows: TGTGCCAGCTCACTACAGGGGGATAATTCACCCCTCCACTTT.

The chain is built from TRBV5-6 and TRBJ1-5, with D tentatively TRBD1 (6 bases). Germline V gives CDR1 SGHDT, CDR2 YYEEEE. V was clipped by 4 bases and J by 4 bases, with 12 bases between them. This CDR3 spans 14 amino acids. CDR3 region: CASSQGQRNQPQHF. CDR3 sequence (DNA): TGTGCCAGCAGCCAAGGACAGCGGAATCAGCCCCAGCATTTT.

The chain joins TRBV18 to TRBJ2-7; 7 bases match TRBD1. The CDR3 runs 13 residues. V shed 3 bases, J shed 5 bases, and the junction held 4 bases outside the gene matches. The germline gives CDR1 KGHSH, CDR2 LQKENI. In DNA form, the CDR3 reads TGTGCCAGCTCACCGGGACAGCTTGACGAGCAGTACTTC. It codes for CASSPGQLDEQYF.

The chain links TRBV11-2 to TRBJ2-4; no definite D call. The CDR3 totals 16 residues. V lost 0 bases and J lost 7, with 16 bases in between. Germline V gene sequence: CDR1 SGHAT, CDR2 FQNNGV. In DNA, the CDR3 is TGTGCCAGCAGCTTAGATATAACAGCCTCGACGAACATTCAGTACTTC. Protein sequence: CASSLDITASTNIQYF.

This clone was recorded once. The chain links TRBV9 to TRBJ1-1, with D possibly matching TRBD1 (6 bases). The CDR3 sequence is 18 residues long. The germline CDR1 and CDR2 sequences are SGDLS and YYNGEE. Trimming pared 3 bases from V and 1 base from J, leaving 22 bases between. The CDR3 reads CASSGQPRGGSSNTEAFF. In nucleotides, the CDR3 is TGTGCCAGCAGCGGTCAACCTCGGGGGGGCAGTTCGAACACTGAAGCTTTCTTT.

The V gene is TRBV3-1 (or the pseudogene TRBV3-2), the J gene TRBJ2-3; no firm D call. This CDR3 contains 14 residues. The germline CDR1 and CDR2 sequences are LGHDT and YNNKEL (reference sequence). The V end was cut by 3 bases, the J end by 0 bases, with 7 bases between. Here the CDR3 DNA reads TGTGCCAGCAGCCATGGTAGAAGCACAGATACGCAGTATTTT. Its translation: CASSHGRSTDTQYF.

The V and J genes are TRBV16 and TRBJ1-3, with 7 bases fitting TRBD1. Germline lookup yields CDR1 KGHSY and CDR2 FQNENV. The length of the CDR3 is 15 residues. The V gene end was trimmed by 0 bases and the J gene end by 3 bases; junction bases not matched to a gene: 2. For the CDR3, the DNA is TGTGCCAGCAGCCAATCAAACAGGGGTGGAAACACCATATATTTT. This codes for CASSQSNRGGNTIYF.

The CDR3 protein is CASSTRTNQPQHF. The CDR3 DNA reads as TGTGCCAGCAGCACTAGAACAAATCAGCCCCAGCATTTT. The J gene is TRBJ1-5, the V gene TRBV7-2; no clear D gene. Germline loops: CDR1 SGHTA, CDR2 FQGNSA. Trimming cost V 5 bases and J 4 bases, with 9 bases left between them. CDR3 size: 13 residues. Based on the CDR3 plus reference TRBV7-2 and TRBJ1-5, the full variable domain is GAGVSQSPSNKVTEKGKDVELRCDPISGHTALYWYRQSLGQGLEFLIYFQGNSAPDKSGLPSDRFSAERTGGSVSTLTIQRTQQEDSAVYLCASSTRTNQPQHFGDGTRLSIL.

The chain employs TRBV9 and TRBJ1-2; D unclear. Germline assignment: CDR1 SGDLS and CDR2 YYNGEE. The V gene lost 7 bases and the J gene lost 4 bases, with 8 bases spanning the gap. The CDR3 is 11 residues long. In DNA, the CDR3 is TGTGCCAGCGGGAGTAGCTATGGCTACACCTTC. Translation gives CASGSSYGYTF.

This clone has just one count. The chain joins TRBV9 to TRBJ2-3, with 9 bases identical to TRBD2. Germline V gene sequence: CDR1 SGDLS, CDR2 YYNGEE. CDR3 length: 16 residues. The V gene end was trimmed by 0 bases and the J gene end by 2 bases; junction bases not matched to a gene: 4. As DNA, the CDR3 is TGTGCCAGCAGCGTAGGCGGGAGGGGCCCCACAGATACGCAGTATTTT. Protein sequence: CASSVGGRGPTDTQYF.

The chain links TRBV5-6 to TRBJ2-1; D possibly corresponds to TRBD2 (6 bases). CDR1 is SGHDT and CDR2 is YYEEEE in the germline V gene. Trimming stripped 4 bases from V and 0 bases from J, with 14 bases between. The CDR3 is 16 amino acids. The CDR3 is CASSPHLSGSYNEQFF. As DNA, the CDR3 is TGTGCCAGCAGCCCCCATCTTAGCGGCTCCTACAATGAGCAGTTCTTC.

This chain joins TRBV5-4 and TRBJ2-3, with a tentative D call TRBD2 (6 bases). CDR3 length: 16 amino acids. Germline-derived CDR1 and CDR2 are SGHNT and YYREEE (reference sequence). V lost 1 base and J lost 0, with 12 bases in between. The CDR3 DNA reads as TGTGCCAGCAGCTTGATGGGACTCCCCAGCACAGATACGCAGTATTTT. It specifies CASSLMGLPSTDTQYF.

The CDR3 sequence is CASSLTTDEQFF. CDR3 in DNA: TGTGCCAGCAGCTTAACTACGGATGAGCAGTTCTTC. The V gene is TRBV7-3, the J gene TRBJ2-1, with D hard to call. Germline values: CDR1 SGHTA, CDR2 FQGTGA. V shed 0 bases and J shed 8 bases, with 5 bases lying between them. The CDR3 runs to 12 residues. Based on the CDR3 plus reference TRBV7-3 and TRBJ2-1, the full variable domain is GAGVSQTPSNKVTEKGKYVELRCDPISGHTALYWYRQSLGQGPEFLIYFQGTGAADDSGLPNDRFFAVRPEGSVSTLKIQRTERGDSAVYLCASSLTTDEQFFGPGTRLTVL.

The chain links TRBV12-3 or TRBV12-4 to TRBJ2-1; D perhaps matches TRBD2 (5 bases). The CDR3 runs 13 residues. Trimming left V 6 bases short and J 6 bases short, with 12 bases between. The CDR3 DNA is TGTGCCAGCAGCAGCGGACTGGCCAATGAGCAGTTCTTC. As protein: CASSSGLANEQFF.

The gene calls are TRBV5-1 and TRBJ1-2; D not resolved. Trimming stripped 7 bases from V and 0 bases from J, with 7 bases between. This CDR3 contains 12 residues. The germline V gene encodes CDR1 SGHRS and CDR2 YFSETQ. The CDR3, as DNA: TGCGCCAGCGGCAGAACTAACTATGGCTACACCTTC. This translates into CASGRTNYGYTF.

This clone appeared once. The rearrangement links TRBV4-2 to TRBJ1-3; 7 positions match TRBD1. Trimming took 1 base from V and 3 from J; bases not matched to a gene: 3. The V gene's germline CDR1 is LGHNA and CDR2 YNFKEQ. The CDR3 runs 15 residues. CDR3: CASSQASGGGNTIYF. CDR3 coding DNA: TGTGCCAGCAGCCAAGCTTCAGGGGGTGGAAACACCATATATTTT.

This sequence joins TRBV5-1 and TRBJ2-3; D is uncertain. The germline gives CDR1 SGHRS, CDR2 YFSETQ. The CDR3 contains 16 residues. V was trimmed by 0 bases and J by 2 bases, leaving 13 bases between them. The CDR3 region is CASSLAAGTITDTQYF. CDR3 nucleotide sequence: TGCGCCAGCAGCTTGGCCGCAGGAACAATCACAGATACGCAGTATTTT.